This paragraph reports one T cell receptor beta chain. The antigen remains unidentified. TCRdb keeps only in-frame clones here, not all; method: immunoSEQ multiplex PCR. The data show 130,000 to 150,000 clones, roughly 92% seen once. This sample stems from a study of T cell responses to AZD1222 COVID-19 vaccine. Background on the study: Second-dose timings of about 4 or about 12 weeks were pooled.

Broader study findings: Dominant at 160-218 and 743-854, vaccine-associated CD4 TCRs also spanned spike. Scientists sampled the repertoires only once the peak T cell response had passed.

V gave up 6 bases and J gave up 1 base, with 9 bases separating them. Germline-derived CDR1 and CDR2 are LNHDA and SQIVND (reference sequence). This CDR3 has 14 amino acids. The TCR was taken from an adult in good health. The V and J genes are TRBV19 and TRBJ2-2, with unresolved D. The sample consisted of peripheral blood, taken on day 0 of AZD1222 vaccination. DNA for the CDR3: TGTGCCAGTAGGAGCGTCGGGAACACCGGGGAGCTGTTTTTT. Its protein is CASRSVGNTGELFF. The whole variable domain, filled in from reference TRBV19 and TRBJ2-2, reads DGGITQSPKYLFRKEGQNVTLSCEQNLNHDAMYWYRQDPGQGLRLIYYSQIVNDFQKGDIAEGYSVSREKKESFPLTVTSAQKNPTAFYLCASRSVGNTGELFFGEGSRLTVL.